This T cell receptor (beta chain) comes out of a study of a mutant IDH1 vaccine in newly diagnosed glioma. Overall study: Vaccines were begun 4-6 weeks after radiotherapy alone, or with temozolomide cycles.

The assay was immunoSEQ multiplex PCR, and TCRdb's table has in-frame clones only and misses some. In the table there are around 80,000 clones, 85% of which are singletons. Noted time point: week 23, last vaccination. Every vaccination contained 300 ug of the mutant IDH1 20-mer peptide and was paired with topical imiquimod. This clone was found once. What it binds is not known. The germline V and J ends were trimmed by 8 bases and 1 base, with 15 bases remaining between them. Germline values: CDR1 PRHDT, CDR2 FYEKMQ (reference sequence). The CDR3 spans 14 residues. Source: PBMCs, taken from a glioma patient whose treatment included an IDH1 peptide vaccine. The receptor was derived from a woman in her forties or fifties with glioma. The chain employs TRBV13 and TRBJ2-7, with D possibly called TRBD1 or TRBD2 (5 bases each). The CDR3 here is CASGLGGASYEQYF. In DNA, the CDR3 is TGTGCCAGCGGCCTTGGGGGTGCATCCTACGAGCAGTACTTC.